This T cell receptor beta chain comes out of a study of OX40 agonist ivuxolimab in advanced cancers. The V segment lost 10 bases and the J segment 6 bases; nucleotides outside the gene matches: 20. CDR1 and CDR2 (germline): MGHDK, SYGVNS. The CDR3 is made up of 16 amino acids. The assay was immunoSEQ multiplex PCR, and TCRdb's table has in-frame clones only and misses some. The table has fewer than 60,000 clones, 90% to 95% seen once. Sequencing was performed on CD4+ or CD8+ T cells sorted from blood, taken in a trial of the OX40 agonist ivuxolimab. This clonotype was sampled from an adult with an advanced solid tumor such as melanoma, head and neck, liver or kidney cancer. The chain joins TRBV25-1 to TRBJ2-7; 8 bases are a match to TRBD1. The CDR3 loop reads CATGRHGAGQGGEQYF. The CDR3 DNA reads as TGTGCCACCGGAAGACATGGGGCCGGACAGGGTGGCGAGCAGTACTTC.